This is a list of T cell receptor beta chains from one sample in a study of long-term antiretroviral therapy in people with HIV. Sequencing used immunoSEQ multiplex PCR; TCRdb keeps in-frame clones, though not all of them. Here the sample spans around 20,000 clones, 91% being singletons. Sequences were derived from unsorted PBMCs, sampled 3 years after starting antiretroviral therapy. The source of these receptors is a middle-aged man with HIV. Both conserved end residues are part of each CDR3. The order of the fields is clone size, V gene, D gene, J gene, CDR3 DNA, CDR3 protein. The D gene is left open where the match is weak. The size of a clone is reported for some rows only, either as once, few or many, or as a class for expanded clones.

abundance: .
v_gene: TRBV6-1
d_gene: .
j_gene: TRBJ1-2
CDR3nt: TGTGCCAGCAGTGTTATCGGGGAGACCTCCTATGGCTACACCTTC
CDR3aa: CASSVIGETSYGYTF

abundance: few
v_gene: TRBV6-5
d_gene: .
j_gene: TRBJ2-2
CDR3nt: TGTGCCAGCAGTTACTGGAAAGGGGGGGGGACCGGGGAGCTGTTTTTT
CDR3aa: CASSYWKGGGTGELFF

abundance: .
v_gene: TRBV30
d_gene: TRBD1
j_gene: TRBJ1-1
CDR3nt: TGTGCCTGGAGCCCGGGACAGGGTGACACTGAAGCTTTCTTT
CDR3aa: CAWSPGQGDTEAFF

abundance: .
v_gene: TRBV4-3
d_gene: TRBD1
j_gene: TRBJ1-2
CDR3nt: TGCGCCAGCAGCCAATCTAAAACAGGGGCCCCAAACTATGGCTACACCTTC
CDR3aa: CASSQSKTGAPNYGYTF

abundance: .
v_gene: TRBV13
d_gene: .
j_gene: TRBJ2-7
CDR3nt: TGTGCCAGCAGCTTAGGAGACCCCTCCTACGAGCAGTACTTC
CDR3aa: CASSLGDPSYEQYF

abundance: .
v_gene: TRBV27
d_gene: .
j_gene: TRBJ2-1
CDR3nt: TGTGCCAGCAGTACCTTGACAGGATTCAATGAGCAGTTCTTC
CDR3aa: CASSTLTGFNEQFF

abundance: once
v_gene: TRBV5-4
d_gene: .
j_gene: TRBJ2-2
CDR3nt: TGTGCCAGCAGCAACCGGGACCTTAACACCGGGGAGCTGTTTTTT
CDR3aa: CASSNRDLNTGELFF

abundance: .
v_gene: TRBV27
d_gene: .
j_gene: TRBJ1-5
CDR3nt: TGTGCCAGCAGTGATGGGGACAGCAATCAGCCCCAGCATTTT
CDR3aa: CASSDGDSNQPQHF

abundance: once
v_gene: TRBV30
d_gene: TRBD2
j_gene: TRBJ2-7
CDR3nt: TGTGCCTGGAACACGGGGGGGCAGTACGAGCAGTACTTC
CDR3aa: CAWNTGGQYEQYF

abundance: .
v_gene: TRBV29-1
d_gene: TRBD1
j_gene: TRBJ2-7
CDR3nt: TGCAGCGTTGGTCGGGACAGGGGGTCCGAGCAGTACTTC
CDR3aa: CSVGRDRGSEQYF

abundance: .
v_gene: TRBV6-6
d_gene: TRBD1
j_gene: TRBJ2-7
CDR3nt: TGTGCCAGCAGTTACTTTGACAGGGTGTACGAGCAGTACTTC
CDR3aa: CASSYFDRVYEQYF

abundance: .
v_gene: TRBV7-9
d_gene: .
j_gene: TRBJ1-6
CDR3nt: TGTGCCAGCAGCTTATCAAATCATAATTCACCCCTCCACTTT
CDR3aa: CASSLSNHNSPLHF

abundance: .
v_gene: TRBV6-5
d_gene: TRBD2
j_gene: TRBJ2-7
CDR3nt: TGTGCCAGCAGCGTCGGGACTAGCGGGGTGTACGAGCAGTACTTC
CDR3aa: CASSVGTSGVYEQYF

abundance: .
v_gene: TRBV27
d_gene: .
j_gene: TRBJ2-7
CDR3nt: TGTGCCAGCAGTCCGGGGCCTACCTACGAGCAGTACTTC
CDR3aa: CASSPGPTYEQYF

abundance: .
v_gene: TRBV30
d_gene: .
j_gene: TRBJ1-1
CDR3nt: TGTGCCTGGAGTGGTCCTCTCAGTTGGGGGACTGAAGCTTTCTTT
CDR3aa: CAWSGPLSWGTEAFF

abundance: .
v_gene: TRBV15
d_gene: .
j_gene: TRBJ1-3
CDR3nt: TGTGCCACCAGCCGGGAACAGGGAGAAGGTGGAAACACCATATATTTT
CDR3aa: CATSREQGEGGNTIYF

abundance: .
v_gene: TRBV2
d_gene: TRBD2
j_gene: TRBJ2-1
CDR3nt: TGTGCCAGCACCCTGACTAGCGGGGGGGAAAAAGTGCAGTTCTTC
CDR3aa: CASTLTSGGEKVQFF

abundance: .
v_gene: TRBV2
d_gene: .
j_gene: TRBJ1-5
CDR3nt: TGTGCCAGCATGGGCGGGGGGGCAAGCCAGCCCCAGCATTTT
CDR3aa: CASMGGGASQPQHF

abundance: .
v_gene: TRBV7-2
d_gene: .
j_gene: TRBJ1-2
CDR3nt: TGTGCCAGCAGCCCAGAACTTGCAGGGTACTATGGCTACACCTTC
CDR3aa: CASSPELAGYYGYTF

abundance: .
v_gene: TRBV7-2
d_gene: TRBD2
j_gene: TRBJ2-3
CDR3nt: TGTGCCAGCAGAAAAAGGACTAGCGGGGAGTTTACGCAGTATTTT
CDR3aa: CASRKRTSGEFTQYF

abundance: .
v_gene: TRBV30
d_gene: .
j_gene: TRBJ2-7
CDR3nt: TGTGCCTGGAGTGACGTGTACGAGCAGTACTTC
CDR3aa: CAWSDVYEQYF

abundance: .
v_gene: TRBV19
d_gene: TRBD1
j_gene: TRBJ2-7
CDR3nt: TGTGCCAGTAGTAAGGGACAGGGTTACGAGCAGTACTTC
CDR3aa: CASSKGQGYEQYF

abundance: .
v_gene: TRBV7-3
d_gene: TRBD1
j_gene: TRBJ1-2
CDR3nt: TGTGCCAGCAGCTCAACAGGGGGCGGCTATGGCTACACCTTC
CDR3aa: CASSSTGGGYGYTF

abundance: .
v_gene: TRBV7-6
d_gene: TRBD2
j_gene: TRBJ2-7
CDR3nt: TGTGCCAGCAGCTTGGAAGGTGGGACTAGCGGGTACGAGCAGTACTTC
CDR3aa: CASSLEGGTSGYEQYF

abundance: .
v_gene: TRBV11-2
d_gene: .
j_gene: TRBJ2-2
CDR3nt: TGTGCCAGCAGCTACGGACTGAACACCGGGGAGCTGTTTTTT
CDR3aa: CASSYGLNTGELFF

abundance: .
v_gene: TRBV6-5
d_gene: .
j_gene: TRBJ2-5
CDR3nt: TGTGCCAGCACCCCTGTGGGGAGAGAGACCCAGTACTTC
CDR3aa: CASTPVGRETQYF

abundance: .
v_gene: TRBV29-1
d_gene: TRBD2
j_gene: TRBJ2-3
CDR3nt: TGCAGCGTTGCGGGCGGGGGGGCCGTTCCAGATACGCAGTATTTT
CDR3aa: CSVAGGGAVPDTQYF

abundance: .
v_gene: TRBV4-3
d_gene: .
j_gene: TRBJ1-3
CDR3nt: TGCGCCAGCAGCCAAGATACTCCGAACTCTGGAAACACCATATATTTT
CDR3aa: CASSQDTPNSGNTIYF

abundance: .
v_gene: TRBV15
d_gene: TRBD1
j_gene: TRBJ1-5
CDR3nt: TGTGCCACCAGCAGGGACAGGGAGGGGGTCGATCAGCCCCAGCATTTT
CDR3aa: CATSRDREGVDQPQHF

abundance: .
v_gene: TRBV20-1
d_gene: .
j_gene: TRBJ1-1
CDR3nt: TGCAGTGAAGCGAAGATAGGTGAAGCTTTCTTT
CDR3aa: CSEAKIGEAFF

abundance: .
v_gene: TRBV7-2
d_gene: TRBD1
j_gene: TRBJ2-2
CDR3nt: TGTGCCAGCAGCTTGGTAGGGGGCAACACCGGGGAGCTGTTTTTT
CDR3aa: CASSLVGGNTGELFF

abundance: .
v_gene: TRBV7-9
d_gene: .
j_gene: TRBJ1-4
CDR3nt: TGTGCCAGCAGCTCCCCGCGGAGGGGGAATGAAAAACTGTTTTTT
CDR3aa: CASSSPRRGNEKLFF

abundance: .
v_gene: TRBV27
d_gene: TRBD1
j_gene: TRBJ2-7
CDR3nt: TGTGCCAGCAGTATAACAGGGGGCGAGCAGTACTTC
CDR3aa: CASSITGGEQYF

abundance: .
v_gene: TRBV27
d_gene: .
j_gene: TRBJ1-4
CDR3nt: TGTGCCAGCGGACAATGGGCGGCAACTAATGAAAAACTGTTTTTT
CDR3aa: CASGQWAATNEKLFF

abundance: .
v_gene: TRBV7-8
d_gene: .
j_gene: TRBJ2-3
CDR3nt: TGTGCCAGCAGCTTAGAGGGGCGCACAGATACGCAGTATTTT
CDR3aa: CASSLEGRTDTQYF

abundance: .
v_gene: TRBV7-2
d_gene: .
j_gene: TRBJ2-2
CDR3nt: TGTGCCAGCAGCCCTGAGAGGGCGAACACCGGGGAGCTGTTTTTT
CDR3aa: CASSPERANTGELFF

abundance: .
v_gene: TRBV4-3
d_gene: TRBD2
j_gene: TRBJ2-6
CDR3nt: TGCGCCAGCAGCCAAGATCTAGCGGGGGGGTTGGGGGCCAACGTCCTGACTTTC
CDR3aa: CASSQDLAGGLGANVLTF

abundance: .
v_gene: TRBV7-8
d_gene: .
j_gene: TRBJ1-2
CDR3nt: TGTGCCAGCAGTATCTCTATGGGGGACCTCTATGGCTACACCTTC
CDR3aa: CASSISMGDLYGYTF

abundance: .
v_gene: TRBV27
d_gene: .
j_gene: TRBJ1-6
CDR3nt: TGTGCCAGCAGTTTACTTTGGACATTTTCACCCCTCCACTTT
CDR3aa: CASSLLWTFSPLHF

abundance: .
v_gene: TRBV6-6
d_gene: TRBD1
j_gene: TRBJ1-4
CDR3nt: TGTGCCAGCAGCCGAGGACAGGGTAATGAAAAACTGTTTTTT
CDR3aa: CASSRGQGNEKLFF

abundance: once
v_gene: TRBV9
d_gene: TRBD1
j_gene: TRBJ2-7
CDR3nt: TGTGCCAGCAGCGTAGGGGACAGCTCCTACGAGCAGTACTTC
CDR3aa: CASSVGDSSYEQYF

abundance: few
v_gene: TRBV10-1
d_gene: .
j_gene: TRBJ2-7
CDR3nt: TGCGCCAGCAGTGGAGGAGAGCAGTACTTC
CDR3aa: CASSGGEQYF

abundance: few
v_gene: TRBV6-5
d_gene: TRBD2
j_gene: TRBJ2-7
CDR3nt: TGTGCCAGCAGCATGGGGAGGGAGGACGAGCAGTACTTC
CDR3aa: CASSMGREDEQYF

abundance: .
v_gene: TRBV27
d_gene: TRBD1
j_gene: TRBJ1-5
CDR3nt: TGTGCCACCGGGACAGGGGGCAATCAGCCCCAGCATTTT
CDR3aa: CATGTGGNQPQHF

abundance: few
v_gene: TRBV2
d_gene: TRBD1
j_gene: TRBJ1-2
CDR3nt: TGTGCCAGCAGTAAAAGGACAGGGCCAGGGTATGGCTACACCTTC
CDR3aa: CASSKRTGPGYGYTF

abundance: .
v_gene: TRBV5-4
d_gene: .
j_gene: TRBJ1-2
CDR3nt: TGTGCCAGCAGCTCGGACCGCGCCTATGGCTACACCTTC
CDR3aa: CASSSDRAYGYTF

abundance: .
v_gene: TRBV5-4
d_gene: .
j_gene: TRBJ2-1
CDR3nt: TGTGCCAGCAGCTTCGGGGACTCCCCCTACAATGAGCAGTTCTTC
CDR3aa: CASSFGDSPYNEQFF

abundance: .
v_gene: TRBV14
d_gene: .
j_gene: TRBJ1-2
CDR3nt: TGTGCCAGCAGCCGACGATTTTTAGCTGGACAGTCCTATGAAGGCTACACCTTC
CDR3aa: CASSRRFLAGQSYEGYTF

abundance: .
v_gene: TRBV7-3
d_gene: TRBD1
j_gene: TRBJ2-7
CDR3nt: TGTGCCAGCAGCCTCGGACAGGGCGGGGAGCAGTACTTC
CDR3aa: CASSLGQGGEQYF

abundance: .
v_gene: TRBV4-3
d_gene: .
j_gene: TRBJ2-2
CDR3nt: TGCGCCAGCAGCCAAGATTTCAGGCCTGGGGAGCTGTTTTTT
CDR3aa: CASSQDFRPGELFF